These 24 T cell receptor beta chains share one sample of origin, sequenced in a study of blood T cells in healthy people across ages (dated by TCRdb to 2013 to 2016). Libraries came from 5' RACE. TCRdb shows the sequencer as Illumina HiSeq 2500. A second PCR of roughly 7 to 11 cycles was performed with a sample-barcoded 5' primer and a J-beta primer mix. TCRdb trimmed public reads at Q25 via fastp, called clones via MiXCR and kept in-frame beta chains. Rows are combined by CDR3 protein, so each entry shows the most common genes and DNA. The sample table shows hundreds of thousands of distinct CDR3 sequences, and roughly 50% are seen once. Approximately 24% of the sample lies in the top ten. The sequencing sample was made of blood. These receptor sequences come from a man aged 40-49 years in good health.

This chain joins TRBV7-2 and TRBJ1-4; D unresolved. The CDR3 sequence is 14 residues long. Germline CDR1 and CDR2: SGHTA and FQGNSA. V dropped 3 bases and J dropped 6 bases, with 11 bases sitting between them. The CDR3 nucleotides are TGTGCCAGCAGCTTGGAGCCGGGCCATGAAAAACTGTTTTTT. It yields the protein CASSLEPGHEKLFF.

The gene calls are TRBV20-1 and TRBJ1-4, with no clear D. There are 14 residues in the CDR3. V lost 5 bases to trimming and J lost 5 bases, with 15 bases between them. CDR1 is DFQATT and CDR2 is SNEGSKA in the germline V gene (reference sequence). The CDR3 region has the DNA TGCAGTGCTCTGTCCGGCACGGCCAATGAAAAACTGTTTTTT. Amino acids: CSALSGTANEKLFF.

This chain uses TRBV25-1 with TRBJ2-7, with D possibly being TRBD1 (5 bases). There are 14 residues in the CDR3. The V gene lost 3 bases and the J gene lost 2 bases, with 11 bases spanning the gap. The germline V gene encodes CDR1 MGHDK and CDR2 SYGVNS. The CDR3, as DNA: TGTGCCAGCAGTGACACACAGGCTACCTACGAGCAGTACTTC. Translating gives CASSDTQATYEQYF.

V and J are TRBV7-2 and TRBJ2-3; D might be TRBD2 (5 bases). The germline V gene encodes CDR1 SGHTA and CDR2 FQGNSA. The V end was cut by 2 bases, the J end by 3 bases, with 12 bases between. The CDR3 has 15 amino acids. In DNA, the CDR3 is TGTGCCAGCAGCTTACCCCGGACTCGGACAGATACGCAGTATTTT. Translation gives CASSLPRTRTDTQYF.

The V gene is TRBV7-2, the J gene TRBJ2-1; D is unclear. CDR3 length equals 15 residues. Trimming left V 3 bases short and J 6 bases short, with 15 bases between. Germline CDR1 and CDR2: SGHTA and FQGNSA. This chain's CDR3 is CASSLPPPLSNEQFF. Written as DNA, the CDR3 is TGTGCCAGCAGCTTGCCTCCCCCCCTCAGCAATGAGCAGTTCTTC.

The rearrangement joins TRBV5-1 to TRBJ2-4, with TRBD2 matching 9 bases. The CDR3 extends over 18 amino acids. J gave up 2 bases and V 3 bases, and 12 bases lay outside the gene matches. Germline V CDR1 and CDR2: SGHRS, YFSETQ. This CDR3 is CASSSVYGGGASKNIQYF. CDR3 bases: TGCGCCAGCAGCTCCGTTTATGGCGGGGGGGCCTCCAAAAACATTCAGTACTTC.

The gene calls are TRBV6-6 and TRBJ2-3; 9 bases are shared with TRBD2. Germline V gene lookup returns CDR1 MNHNY and CDR2 SVGAGI (reference sequence). J was trimmed by 0 bases and V by 8 bases; bases with no gene match: 6. This CDR3 has 15 amino acids. Here the CDR3 reads CASFRAGGSTDTQYF. CDR3 sequence (DNA): TGTGCCAGCTTCCGAGCGGGAGGAAGCACAGATACGCAGTATTTT.

This clonotype was detected a few times. The rearrangement links TRBV6-6 to TRBJ2-3; a possible D gene is TRBD2 (5 bases). The CDR3 covers 12 residues. V was cut by 8 bases and J by 8 bases, with 14 bases left in between. The V gene's germline CDR1 is MNHNY and CDR2 SVGAGI (reference sequence). CDR3 loop: CASGSSRGTQYF. In DNA, the CDR3 is TGTGCCAGCGGGTCTAGCCGCGGTACGCAGTATTTT.

This clonotype was seen only a few times. This chain uses TRBV7-9 with TRBJ2-4, with TRBD2 as a possible D gene (6 bases). The DNA end lines up better with TRBJ2-7; the J call may be wrong. This CDR3 has 15 residues. Germline V gene lookup returns CDR1 SEHNR and CDR2 FQNEAQ (reference sequence). CDR3 in DNA: TGTGCCAGCAGCGGGGGGACCACGGAGTTCTACGAGCAGTACTTC. Translated: CASSGGTTEFYEQYF.

The sample holds one count of this clonotype. The CDR3 DNA reads as TGTGCCAGCAGCAGAACTAGCGGGGGTTCTTACGGCACAGATACGCAGTATTTT. Translating it yields CASSRTSGGSYGTDTQYF. This chain joins TRBV7-2 and TRBJ2-3; 11 bases agree with TRBD2. The CDR3 contains 18 residues. Germline CDR1 reads SGHTA; CDR2 reads FQGNSA. V dropped 5 bases and J dropped 1; count of bases not matched to a gene: 11. Together with reference TRBV7-2 and TRBJ2-3, the CDR3 gives the full variable domain: GAGVSQSPSNKVTEKGKDVELRCDPISGHTALYWYRQSLGQGLEFLIYFQGNSAPDKSGLPSDRFSAERTGGSVSTLTIQRTQQEDSAVYLCASSRTSGGSYGTDTQYFGPGTRLTVL.

V usage is TRBV7-2 and J usage is TRBJ2-5; D unresolved. V was cut by 1 base and J by 1 base, with 7 bases left in between. The CDR3 extends over 14 amino acids. Germline CDR1 SGHTA, CDR2 FQGNSA. The CDR3 region is CASSLGPIQETQYF. In nucleotides, the CDR3 is TGTGCCAGCAGCTTAGGGCCGATCCAAGAGACCCAGTACTTC.

This clonotype occurred a few times. The chain employs TRBV29-1 and TRBJ2-1; no definite D call. The CDR3 is 15 residues long. V lost 2 bases, J lost 5 bases, and 16 bases lay in between. Germline CDR1 is SQVTM and CDR2 is ANQGSEA. The CDR3 sequence: CSVEPIDIEDNEQFF. Here the CDR3 DNA reads TGCAGCGTTGAACCTATTGACATTGAGGACAATGAGCAGTTCTTC.

This rearrangement joins TRBV7-9 to TRBJ2-1; D assignment may be TRBD1 or TRBD2 (5 bases each). This CDR3 comprises 15 residues. V lost 5 bases to trimming and J lost 2 bases, with 13 bases between them. Germline assignment: CDR1 SEHNR and CDR2 FQNEAQ (reference sequence). The CDR3 here is CASSATGTAYNEQFF. The CDR3 nucleotides are TGTGCCAGCAGCGCGACCGGGACGGCCTACAATGAGCAGTTCTTC. The variable domain in full, completed from reference TRBV7-9 and TRBJ2-1, reads DTGVSQNPRHKITKRGQNVTFRCDPISEHNRLYWYRQTLGQGPEFLTYFQNEAQLEKSRLLSDRFSAERPKGSFSTLEIQRTEQGDSAMYLCASSATGTAYNEQFFGPGTRLTVL.

The genes are TRBV29-1 and TRBJ2-2; maybe TRBD1 (6 bases). Germline V CDR1 and CDR2: SQVTM, ANQGSEA. The CDR3 extends over 14 amino acids. With 7 bases removed from V and 2 bases from J, the gap between germline ends came to 14 bases. CDR3 residues: CSGARGANTGELFF. The CDR3 DNA sequence: TGCAGCGGGGCCAGGGGCGCTAACACCGGGGAGCTGTTTTTT.

In DNA, the CDR3 is TGTGCCAGCAGCCTTCTAGGCCAACACTCCTACAATGAGCAGTACTTC. As protein: CASSLLGQHSYNEQYF. This chain joins TRBV28 and TRBJ2-1; D uncertain. The end of the DNA aligns better with TRBJ2-7, so the J call may be wrong. The CDR3 is 16 residues long. Per germline, CDR1 MDHEN and CDR2 SYDVKM.

V gene TRBV14 combines with J gene TRBJ2-5; TRBD2 matches at 13 bases. The CDR3 spans 16 residues. J gave up 4 bases and V 4 bases, and 6 bases lay outside the gene matches. Germline V lookup: CDR1 SGHDN, CDR2 FVKESK. The chain's CDR3 is CASSPGLAGAAETQYF. In DNA form, the CDR3 reads TGTGCCAGCAGCCCCGGACTAGCGGGAGCCGCAGAGACCCAGTACTTC.

The rearrangement joins TRBV29-1 to TRBJ2-7; tentatively, D is TRBD2 (5 bases). The CDR3 covers 13 residues. Trimming left V 7 bases short and J 6 bases short, with 19 bases between. From germline, CDR1 is SQVTM and CDR2 ANQGSEA. The CDR3 DNA follows: TGCAGCGCCGATCCAGGCGGGTCGGGCGAGCAGTACTTC. Translating gives CSADPGGSGEQYF.

The CDR3 region has the DNA TGTGCCAGCAGTTACCGTGGAGGGAGAACCGGGGAGCTGTTTTTT. Translation: CASSYRGGRTGELFF. The gene calls are TRBV6-5 and TRBJ2-2, with D possibly being TRBD2 (6 bases). Germline CDR1 reads MNHEY; CDR2 reads SVGAGI. The CDR3 has 15 amino acids. V gave up 2 bases and J gave up 5 bases, with 12 bases separating them.

V and J are TRBV7-8 and TRBJ2-1, with 10 bases that match TRBD2. The V gene end was trimmed by 3 bases and the J gene end by 6 bases; junction bases not matched to a gene: 8. CDR1 and CDR2 from the germline V gene are SGHVS and FQNEAQ. This CDR3 is 16 amino acids long. The CDR3, as DNA: TGTGCCAGCAGCTTCAGCGGGAGGGGGGATCTCAATGAGCAGTTCTTC. It translates to CASSFSGRGDLNEQFF.

This clonotype occurred a few times. The genes are TRBV20-1 and TRBJ2-6; TRBD1 matches 7 bases. This CDR3 has 19 residues. The J segment lost 0 bases and the V segment lost 0 bases, leaving 11 bases of the junction unmatched. Germline loops: CDR1 DFQATT, CDR2 SNEGSKA (reference sequence). The CDR3 DNA sequence: TGCAGTGCTAGAGACCCTACCGGGACAGCGACCTCTGGGGCCAACGTCCTGACTTTC. Translation: CSARDPTGTATSGANVLTF.

The chain is built from TRBV14 and TRBJ2-1, with TRBD2 as a possible D gene (6 bases). This CDR3 is built from 15 residues. Germline V gene lookup returns CDR1 SGHDN and CDR2 FVKESK. Deletions cut 3 bases from V and 1 base from J, with 10 bases between. CDR3 loop: CASSHAGPSYNEQFF. Written as DNA, the CDR3 is TGTGCCAGCAGCCACGCGGGACCTTCCTACAATGAGCAGTTCTTC.

The chain links TRBV4-2 to TRBJ2-3; D possibly uses TRBD1 or TRBD2 (7 bases each). Per germline, CDR1 LGHNA and CDR2 YNFKEQ. This CDR3 has 18 amino acids. Between the trimmed V and J ends, which lost 4 bases and 2 bases, there was a span of 22 bases. CDR3 coding DNA: TGTGCCAGCAGCCCTAAGAGCGGGACAGTAATTGTCACAGATACGCAGTATTTT. It translates to CASSPKSGTVIVTDTQYF.

On this clonotype: Mismatch with germline at one junction end may stem from a read error. CDR3 sequence (DNA): TGTGTCAGCAGAACTCCGGGACAGGCGGATCAGCCCCAGCATTTT. The encoded protein is CVSRTPGQADQPQHF. V and J are TRBV3-1 and TRBJ1-5; 8 nucleotides agree with TRBD1. Germline loops: CDR1 LGHDT, CDR2 YNNKEL (reference sequence). The CDR3 is 15 amino acids. Using reference TRBV3-1 and TRBJ1-5 for the parts outside the CDR3, the full variable domain is DTAVSQTPKYLVTQMGNDKSIKCEQNLGHDTMYWYKQDSKKFLKIMFSYNNKELIINETVPNRFSPKSPDKAHLNLHINSLELGDSAVYFCVSRTPGQADQPQHFGDGTRLSIL.

This chain connects TRBV7-2 to TRBJ2-3; perhaps TRBD2 as D (5 bases). This CDR3 is 15 amino acids long. Trimming took off 5 bases at V and 1 base at J, with 13 bases between the two ends. The germline CDR1 and CDR2 sequences are SGHTA and FQGNSA. The CDR3 DNA is TGTGCCAGCAGCCCCGAGGGATTCGGCACAGATACGCAGTATTTT. Translation gives CASSPEGFGTDTQYF.